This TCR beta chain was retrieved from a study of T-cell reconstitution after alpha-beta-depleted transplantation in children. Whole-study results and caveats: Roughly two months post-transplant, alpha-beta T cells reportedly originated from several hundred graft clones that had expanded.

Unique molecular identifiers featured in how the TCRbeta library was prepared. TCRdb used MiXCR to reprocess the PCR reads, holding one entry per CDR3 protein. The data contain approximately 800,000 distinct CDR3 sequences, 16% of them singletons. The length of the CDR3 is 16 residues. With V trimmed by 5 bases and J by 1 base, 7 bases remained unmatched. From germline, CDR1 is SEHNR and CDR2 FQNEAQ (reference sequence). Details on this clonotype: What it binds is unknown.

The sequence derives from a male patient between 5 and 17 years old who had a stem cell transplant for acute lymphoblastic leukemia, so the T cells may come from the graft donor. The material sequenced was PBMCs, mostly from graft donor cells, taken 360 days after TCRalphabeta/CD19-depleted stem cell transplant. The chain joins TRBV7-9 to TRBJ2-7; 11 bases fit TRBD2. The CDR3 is CASSPNSGRVSYEQYF. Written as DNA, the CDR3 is TGTGCCAGCAGCCCAAATAGCGGGAGGGTGTCCTACGAGCAGTACTTC.